A single sample gave rise to the 8 T cell receptor beta chains below, sequenced in a study of T cells in Graves' hyperthyroidism and ophthalmopathy. Researchers took RNA transcripts and amplified the TCR beta CDR3 regions from them. The HTBI primer set served for first-round RT-PCR of the TCR CDR3. A single record per CDR3 protein comes from TCRdb applying MiXCR to the multiplex PCR reads. The data hold approximately 590,000 distinct CDR3 sequences, with about half observed a single time. Sequencing was carried out using peripheral blood or thyroid tissue (not recorded which). All receptors derive from a woman under 30 with Graves' hyperthyroidism.

The V and J genes are TRBV29-1 and TRBJ2-1, with TRBD1 identical over 7 bases. Germline V gives CDR1 SQVTM, CDR2 ANQGSEA. Trimming cost V 4 bases and J 3 bases; bases outside gene matches: 0. The CDR3 has 12 residues. In DNA, the CDR3 is TGCAGCGTTGCAGGGGGCTACAATGAGCAGTTCTTC. Its translation is CSVAGGYNEQFF.

This clonotype was counted a single time. This chain connects TRBV29-1 to TRBJ1-2; a possible D gene is TRBD1 (5 bases). V dropped 2 bases and J dropped 6 bases, with 13 bases sitting between them. The V gene's germline CDR1 is SQVTM and CDR2 ANQGSEA. The CDR3 has 13 residues. The CDR3 sequence is CSVETGVPNGYTF. The CDR3, as DNA: TGCAGCGTTGAAACAGGTGTCCCGAATGGCTACACCTTC.

The rearrangement joins TRBV2 to TRBJ1-2; D is perhaps TRBD1 (5 bases). This CDR3 region has 14 residues. Germline CDR1 SNHLY, CDR2 FYNNEI. CDR3 amino acids: CARVYPQGNYGYTF. The CDR3 DNA follows: TGTGCTAGAGTCTACCCCCAGGGCAACTATGGCTACACCTTC.

J is TRBJ1-6 and V is TRBV7-3; D is possibly TRBD1 (6 bases). Germline CDR1 reads SGHTA; CDR2 reads FQGTGA. This CDR3 comprises 15 residues. V was trimmed by 6 bases and J by 7 bases, leaving 16 bases between them. Here the CDR3 reads CASSFMRQGNSPLHF. The CDR3 DNA reads TGTGCCAGCAGTTTTATGCGGCAGGGGAATTCACCCCTCCACTTT. Variable domain in full (rest from reference TRBV7-3 and TRBJ1-6): GAGVSQTPSNKVTEKGKYVELRCDPISGHTALYWYRQSLGQGPEFLIYFQGTGAADDSGLPNDRFFAVRPEGSVSTLKIQRTERGDSAVYLCASSFMRQGNSPLHFGNGTRLTVT.

The V call is TRBV19, the J call TRBJ2-5; 7 nucleotides line up with TRBD2. The V and J ends lost 5 bases and 5 bases, in that order; junction bases with no gene match: 11. Germline values: CDR1 LNHDA, CDR2 SQIVND (reference sequence). The CDR3 has 15 amino acids. The CDR3: CASSDGLGVFETQYF. CDR3 in DNA: TGTGCCAGTAGTGACGGACTAGGAGTTTTTGAGACCCAGTACTTC.

This clonotype showed up just a few times. The CDR3 DNA sequence: TGTGCCAGCAGCCAAGGTGTCGGGAGTGGCACCGGGGAGCTGTTTTTT. Its protein product is CASSQGVGSGTGELFF. The J gene is TRBJ2-2, the V gene TRBV7-2, with D perhaps TRBD2 (6 bases). Germline CDR1 is SGHTA and CDR2 is FQGNSA. The CDR3 is 16 residues long. The ends were cut back, 5 bases at V and 4 bases at J, with 17 bases in the middle.

This clonotype was picked up many times. This rearrangement joins TRBV15 to TRBJ1-4, with D hard to call. The CDR3 contains 13 residues. CDR1 and CDR2 from the germline V gene are LNHNV and YYDKDF (reference sequence). The V end lost 2 bases, the J end lost 5 bases, and 6 bases lay between the germline ends. The CDR3 coding sequence is TGTGCCACCAGCAGACCCTACAATGAAAAACTGTTTTTT. Protein: CATSRPYNEKLFF.

The chain links TRBV5-5 to TRBJ1-1; 10 nucleotides line up with TRBD1. Germline CDR1 SGHKS, CDR2 YYEKEE (reference sequence). This CDR3 comprises 15 residues. J lost 7 bases, V lost 6 bases, and 12 bases had no gene match. This CDR3 is CASILRDRGLNEAFF. CDR3 bases: TGTGCCAGCATCCTACGGGACAGGGGATTGAATGAAGCTTTCTTT.